Listed here is a single T cell receptor (beta chain). The table lists this clonotype with a few counts. Its target antigen remains unknown. Base qualities are not at hand, and no much larger clone is one base apart. This specimen belongs to a study of identical twins listed by TCRdb under 2016. Turning to the overall study: TCR alpha and beta repertoires from monozygotic twins, unrelated adults of various ages and cord blood were deep-sequenced to test whether fetal clonotypes persist. Replicate twin experiments were performed at different times using different library preparation protocols to rule out contamination.

Receptor libraries were prepared by 5' RACE. The sequencer was an Illumina HiSeq 2000. Template switching introduced a universal primer binding site; the final cDNA contained a unique molecular identifier, enabling accurate counting of TCR cDNA molecules. Specific primers in the conserved constant-segment region were used to synthesize first-strand cDNA for the TCR alpha and beta chains. To control for contamination, every cDNA library carried two barcodes: a SMART-Mk sample barcode plus Illumina barcodes. TruSeq adapter sequences along with Illumina sample barcodes were introduced in two successive PCR steps. The TCR alpha and beta cDNA libraries were sequenced on the Illumina HiSeq platform using custom primers. As for the authors' bioinformatics: Raw reads were processed with MiGEC to extract unique molecular identifiers, and MiXCR was used to determine CDR3 positions. Recombination models were inferred per individual with the repgenHMM and IGoR tools using an EM algorithm. Shared clonotype analysis was performed with the tcR package in R, normalizing sharing by the product of cloneset sizes. To study raw recombination without the effects of thymic and clonal selection, out-of-frame nonproductive sequences were analyzed. TCRdb trimmed public reads at Q25 via fastp, called clones via MiXCR and kept in-frame beta chains. Rows with one shared CDR3 protein collapse into an entry with the most common genes and DNA. TCRdb's processing, not the study's, gives the V and J calls here. This sample holds hundreds of thousands of distinct CDR3 sequences; around 24% were observed only once. Together, the top ten hold about 2.7% of the sample.

Only healthy Caucasian donors were included. The twin cohort comprised three pairs of female monozygotic twins, all aged roughly 18 to 29 years. Positive isolation kits from Invitrogen were used to isolate the CD4+ and CD8+ T cell populations. Study-wide conclusions, independent of this receptor: A weaker excess of twin sharing was found in beta out-of-frame sequences because the signal-to-noise ratio was lowered by fewer shared sequences. Abundant cord blood beta clonotypes carried fewer insertions; young adult naive repertoires showed a weaker similar trend, while memory repertoires showed none. Recombination models systematically underestimated out-of-frame TCR alpha sharing in monozygotic twins but agreed with sharing between unrelated individuals. Compared with coincidental sharing between unrelated individuals, out-of-frame TCR alpha sequences shared between twins showed an excess of sequences with low generation probability. Because the same donors could not be followed over many years, the conclusions relied on cross-sectional statistical analysis. Zero-insertion analyses could be partly confounded by invariant T cells such as MAIT and iNKT, although diverse VJ usage argued against such confounding for most clonotypes.

The V and J ends are trimmed by 7 bases and 3 bases, leaving 12 bases between them. CDR1 and CDR2 are read off the germline V gene as SQVTM and ANQGSEA. There are 12 amino acids in the CDR3, from cysteine to phenylalanine inclusive. Only the CDR3 portion is preserved as DNA: 36 bases, with reading frame beginning at the first base. The sample was also linked to a second study, of T cells expressing NK-cell markers. That second publication adds: TCR beta-chain repertoires were profiled in sorted CD3+CD56+NKG2C+, CD3+CD56+NKG2C- and CD3+CD56-NKG2C+ T-cell subsets from eight donors. Seven of the eight sequenced donors were HCMV-seropositive and one was HCMV-seronegative. In several experiments an anti-gammadeltaTCR antibody was added to restrict sorting to alphabetaTCR-expressing T cells. In five to seven donors, the dominant CD3+CD56+NKG2C+ clonotypes were among the top 10 CD8+ clonotypes and accounted for roughly 1.0-8% of CD8+ T cells. Those dominant clonotypes were again the most abundant among CD3+CD56-NKG2C+ cells in a few donors, at about 28.3-65%. Whether the expanded NKG2C-expressing T cell clones were specific for HCMV antigens remained unclear. The eight sequenced donors were randomly selected healthy volunteers, three men and five women. HCMV-specific IgG was detected in serum with a commercial ELISA kit to determine HCMV serostatus. MIGEC handled demultiplexing of the reads and grouping by UMI, while MiTCR was used to assemble and quantify clonotypes. To remove erroneous sequences, TCR cDNA sequences were retained only when supported by two or more reads. The tcR package was used for downstream repertoire analysis, with clonotypes matched between fractions based on CDR3 nucleotide sequence plus V segment. Antigen specificity was annotated against VDJdb with VDJmatch, allowing one amino acid substitution in CDR3.

Material: CD4+ T cells sorted from blood. Recombination joined TRBV29-1 with TRBJ1-1; possibly the D gene is TRBD1, per 5 matching bases. This receptor was taken from a woman aged 18 to 35 in good health. The DNA sequence follows: TGCAGCGGGGGACGGCAGGACACTGAAGCTTTCTTT. Translated, it gives CSGGRQDTEAFF.